These T cell receptor beta chains were read from a single sample in a study of T cell responses to AZD1222 COVID-19 vaccine. Clones were read by immunoSEQ multiplex PCR, and TCRdb kept only the in-frame ones, dropping some. This table has about 270,000 clones, roughly 93% appearing once. This material consisted of peripheral blood, taken 28 days after the second AZD1222 dose. The receptors derive from an adult who received the AZD1222 COVID-19 vaccine. Both conserved end residues are part of each CDR3. A D gene is named only where the DNA matches it firmly. Size values are once, few and many counts, or a class for expanded clones, and some rows have none.

abundance: .
j_gene: TRBJ1-2
v_gene: TRBV19
d_gene: TRBD1
CDR3nt: TGTGCCAGTATCTCAAGGGACAGCTATGGCTACACCTTC
CDR3aa: CASISRDSYGYTF

abundance: .
j_gene: TRBJ1-1
v_gene: TRBV15
d_gene: .
CDR3nt: TGTGCCACCAGCAGAGGTTTCGACAGGCCAGAAGCTTTCTTT
CDR3aa: CATSRGFDRPEAFF

abundance: .
j_gene: TRBJ2-5
v_gene: TRBV2
d_gene: .
CDR3nt: TGTGCCAGCATGGGGGCCTCTAGGGAGACCCAGTACTTC
CDR3aa: CASMGASRETQYF

abundance: .
j_gene: TRBJ1-6
v_gene: TRBV4-1
d_gene: TRBD1
CDR3nt: TGCGCCAGCAGCCAGCCAGGGGGGGGTAGAAATTCACCCCTCCACTTT
CDR3aa: CASSQPGGGRNSPLHF

abundance: few
j_gene: TRBJ2-7
v_gene: TRBV9
d_gene: TRBD1
CDR3nt: TGTGCCAGCAGCGTAGGGCAGGGGGCTTACGAGCAGTACTTC
CDR3aa: CASSVGQGAYEQYF

abundance: .
j_gene: TRBJ1-4
v_gene: TRBV5-1
d_gene: TRBD1
CDR3nt: TGCGCCAGCAGCTTGGGACAGGGCTTATTGAGGACTAATGAAAAACTGTTTTTT
CDR3aa: CASSLGQGLLRTNEKLFF

abundance: .
j_gene: TRBJ1-5
v_gene: TRBV11-2
d_gene: .
CDR3nt: TGTGCCAGCTCAAACGGGGATCAGCCCCAGCATTTT
CDR3aa: CASSNGDQPQHF

abundance: .
j_gene: TRBJ1-1
v_gene: TRBV11-2
d_gene: TRBD1
CDR3nt: TGTGCCAGCAGCCTATCCGGGACAGGGGTAGTAACTGAAGCTTTCTTT
CDR3aa: CASSLSGTGVVTEAFF

abundance: once
j_gene: TRBJ1-2
v_gene: TRBV5-4
d_gene: .
CDR3nt: TGTGCCAGCACCCTGACAGGCACAAACTATGGCTACACCTTC
CDR3aa: CASTLTGTNYGYTF

abundance: .
j_gene: TRBJ2-1
v_gene: TRBV24-1
d_gene: .
CDR3nt: TGTGCCACCAGTGGACAGACCCCCGACAATGAGCAGTTCTTC
CDR3aa: CATSGQTPDNEQFF

abundance: .
j_gene: TRBJ1-2
v_gene: TRBV19
d_gene: .
CDR3nt: TGTGCCAGTAGTATGGAAGGGTACGGCTACACCTTC
CDR3aa: CASSMEGYGYTF

abundance: .
j_gene: TRBJ2-2
v_gene: TRBV28
d_gene: TRBD1
CDR3nt: TGTGCCAGCATCACCGGGACAGGGCGGGTCGGGGAGCTGTTTTTT
CDR3aa: CASITGTGRVGELFF

abundance: .
j_gene: TRBJ2-2
v_gene: TRBV24-1
d_gene: .
CDR3nt: TGTGCCACCAGTGACGAGAACAGGGAAACCGGGGAGCTGTTTTTT
CDR3aa: CATSDENRETGELFF

abundance: once
j_gene: TRBJ1-2
v_gene: TRBV19
d_gene: .
CDR3nt: TGTGCCAGTACCCATAACAGGGGCTACACCTTC
CDR3aa: CASTHNRGYTF

abundance: .
j_gene: TRBJ1-1
v_gene: TRBV14
d_gene: .
CDR3nt: TGTGCCAGCAGCCGACACCTGAACACTGAAGCTTTCTTT
CDR3aa: CASSRHLNTEAFF

abundance: .
j_gene: TRBJ2-2
v_gene: TRBV7-3
d_gene: TRBD2
CDR3nt: TGTGCCAGCAGCCTCTTTAATAGCGGGAGGGCCATTGGCACCGGGGAGCTGTTTTTT
CDR3aa: CASSLFNSGRAIGTGELFF

abundance: .
j_gene: TRBJ1-2
v_gene: TRBV5-6
d_gene: .
CDR3nt: TGTGCCAGCAGCTTAGGGAGCCTCCATGGCTACACCTTC
CDR3aa: CASSLGSLHGYTF

abundance: .
j_gene: TRBJ1-1
v_gene: TRBV18
d_gene: .
CDR3nt: TGTGCCAGCTCACCACAATTGAACACTGAAGCTTTCTTT
CDR3aa: CASSPQLNTEAFF

abundance: .
j_gene: TRBJ1-5
v_gene: TRBV28
d_gene: .
CDR3nt: TGTGCCATCACGGGGTTAAATCAGCCCCAGCATTTT
CDR3aa: CAITGLNQPQHF

abundance: .
j_gene: TRBJ2-4
v_gene: TRBV9
d_gene: .
CDR3nt: TGTGCCAGCAGCGTAAACCCCGCCTCGGGAGACATTCAGTACTTC
CDR3aa: CASSVNPASGDIQYF

abundance: .
j_gene: TRBJ2-7
v_gene: TRBV6-2/TRBV6-3
d_gene: TRBD1
CDR3nt: TGTGCCAGCAGTTACTCGGGGACAGGGGGCGAGCAGTACTTC
CDR3aa: CASSYSGTGGEQYF

abundance: .
j_gene: TRBJ2-1
v_gene: TRBV7-8
d_gene: TRBD1
CDR3nt: TGTGCCAGCAGCTTAGCGACAGGGGGCGACTACAATGAGCAGTTCTTC
CDR3aa: CASSLATGGDYNEQFF

abundance: .
j_gene: TRBJ1-1
v_gene: TRBV28
d_gene: TRBD1
CDR3nt: TGTGCCAGCAGTTTTCACCCGACAGGGGTGAACACTGAAGCTTTCTTT
CDR3aa: CASSFHPTGVNTEAFF

abundance: .
j_gene: TRBJ2-2
v_gene: TRBV18
d_gene: .
CDR3nt: TGTGCCAGCTCACTCGGGGACACCGGGGAGCTGTTTTTT
CDR3aa: CASSLGDTGELFF